This T cell receptor beta chain derives from a study of cytomegalovirus exposure and HLA in healthy donors. Study details: Earlier, 180 million or so T cells were analyzed, and about 100 million unique TCR beta sequences were found among them. Findings of the study overall: A later examination showed that TCR association rates differed by HLA locus, with DRB1 most and HLA-C fewest. As a later analysis showed, a missense DCLRE1C variant was linked to trimming of TCR beta V- and J-genes. The sole available immune exposure information was CMV serostatus.

This CDR3 region has 19 residues. Losses at the gene ends were 6 bases for V and 1 base for J; bases not matched to a gene: 12. CDR1 and CDR2 (germline): LNHDA, SQIVND (reference sequence). A multiplex PCR was run with 60 Vbeta primers and 13 Jbeta primers. This table comes from immunoSEQ multiplex PCR, and its TCRdb copy is limited to in-frame clones, with some not included. Of about 76,000 clones listed, 65% to 80% were seen once; the top ten hold 12%. On this clone: The antigen remains unidentified.

The genes are TRBV19 and TRBJ2-5; 15 bases agree with TRBD2. The receptor was isolated from a male donor in good health and CMV-seropositive. Sequenced: PBMCs. The CDR3 nucleotides are TGTGCCAGTAGCACCAAGCCGGGGACTAGCGGGAGGTTCCAAGAGACCCAGTACTTC. Residues: CASSTKPGTSGRFQETQYF.